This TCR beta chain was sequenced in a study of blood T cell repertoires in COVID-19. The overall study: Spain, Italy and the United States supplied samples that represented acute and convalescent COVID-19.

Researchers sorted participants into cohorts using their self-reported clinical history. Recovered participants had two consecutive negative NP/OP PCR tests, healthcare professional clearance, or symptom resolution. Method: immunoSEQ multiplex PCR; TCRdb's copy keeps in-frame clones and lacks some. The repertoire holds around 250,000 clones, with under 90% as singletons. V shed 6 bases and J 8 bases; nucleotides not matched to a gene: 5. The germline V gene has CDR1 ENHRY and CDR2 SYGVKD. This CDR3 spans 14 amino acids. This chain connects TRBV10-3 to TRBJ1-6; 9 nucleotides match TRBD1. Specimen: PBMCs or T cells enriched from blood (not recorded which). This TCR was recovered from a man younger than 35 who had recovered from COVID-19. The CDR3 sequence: CAIRGTGFDSPLHF. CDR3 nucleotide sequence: TGTGCCATCAGAGGGACAGGGTTTGATTCACCCCTCCACTTT.